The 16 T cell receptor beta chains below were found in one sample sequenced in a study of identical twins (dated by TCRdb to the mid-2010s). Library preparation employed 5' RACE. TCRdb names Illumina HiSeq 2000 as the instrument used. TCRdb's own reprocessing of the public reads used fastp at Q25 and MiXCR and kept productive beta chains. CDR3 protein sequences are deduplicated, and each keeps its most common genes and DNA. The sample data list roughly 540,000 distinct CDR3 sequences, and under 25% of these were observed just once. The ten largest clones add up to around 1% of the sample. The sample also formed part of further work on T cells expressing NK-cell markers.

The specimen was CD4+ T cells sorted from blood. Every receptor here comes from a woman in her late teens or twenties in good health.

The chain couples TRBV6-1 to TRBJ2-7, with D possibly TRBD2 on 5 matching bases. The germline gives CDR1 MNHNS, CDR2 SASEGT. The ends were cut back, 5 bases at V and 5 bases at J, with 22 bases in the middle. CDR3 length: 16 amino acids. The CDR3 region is CASSPPQRTLQDEQYF. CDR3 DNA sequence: TGTGCCAGCAGTCCCCCCCAGCGGACCCTCCAAGACGAGCAGTACTTC.

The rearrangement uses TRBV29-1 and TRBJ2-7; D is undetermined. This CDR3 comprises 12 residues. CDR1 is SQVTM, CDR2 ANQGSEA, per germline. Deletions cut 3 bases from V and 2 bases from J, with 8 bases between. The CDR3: CSVETRTYEQYF. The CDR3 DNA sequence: TGCAGCGTTGAGACCCGGACCTACGAGCAGTACTTC.

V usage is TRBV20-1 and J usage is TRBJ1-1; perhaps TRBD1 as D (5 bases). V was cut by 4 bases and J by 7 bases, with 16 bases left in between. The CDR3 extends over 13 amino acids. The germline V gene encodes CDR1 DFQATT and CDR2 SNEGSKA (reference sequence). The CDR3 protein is CSANPSWGSEAFF. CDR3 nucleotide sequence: TGCAGTGCTAATCCATCGTGGGGGAGTGAAGCTTTCTTT.

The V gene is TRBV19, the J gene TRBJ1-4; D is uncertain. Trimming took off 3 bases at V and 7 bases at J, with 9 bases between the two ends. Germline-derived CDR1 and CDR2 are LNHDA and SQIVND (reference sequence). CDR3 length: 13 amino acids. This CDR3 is CASSIGRGEKLFF. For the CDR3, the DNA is TGTGCCAGTAGTATTGGTCGGGGTGAAAAACTGTTTTTT.

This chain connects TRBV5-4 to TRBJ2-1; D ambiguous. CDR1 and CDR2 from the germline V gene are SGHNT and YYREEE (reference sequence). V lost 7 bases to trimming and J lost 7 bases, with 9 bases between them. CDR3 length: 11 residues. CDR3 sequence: CASFQGNEQFF. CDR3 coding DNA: TGTGCCAGCTTCCAAGGGAATGAGCAGTTCTTC.

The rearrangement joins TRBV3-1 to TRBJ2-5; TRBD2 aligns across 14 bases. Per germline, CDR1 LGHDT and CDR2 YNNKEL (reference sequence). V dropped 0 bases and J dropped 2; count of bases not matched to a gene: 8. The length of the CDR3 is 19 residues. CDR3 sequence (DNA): TGTGCCAGCAGCCAAGAAGGACTAGCGGGGGGCCGGGAGCAAGAGACCCAGTACTTC. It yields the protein CASSQEGLAGGREQETQYF.

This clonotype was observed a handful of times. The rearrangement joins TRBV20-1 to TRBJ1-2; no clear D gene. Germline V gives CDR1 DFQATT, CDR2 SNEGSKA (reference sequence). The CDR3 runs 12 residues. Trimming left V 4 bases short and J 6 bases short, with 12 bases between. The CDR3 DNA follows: TGCAGTGCTACGGGTCCCTCGGATGGCTACACCTTC. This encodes CSATGPSDGYTF.

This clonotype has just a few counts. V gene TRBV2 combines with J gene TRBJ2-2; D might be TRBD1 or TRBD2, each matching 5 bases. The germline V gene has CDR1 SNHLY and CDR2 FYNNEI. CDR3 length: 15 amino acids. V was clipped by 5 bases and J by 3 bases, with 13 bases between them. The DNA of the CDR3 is TGTGCCAGCAGTTATACGGGGCCCCACACCGGGGAGCTGTTTTTT. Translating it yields CASSYTGPHTGELFF.

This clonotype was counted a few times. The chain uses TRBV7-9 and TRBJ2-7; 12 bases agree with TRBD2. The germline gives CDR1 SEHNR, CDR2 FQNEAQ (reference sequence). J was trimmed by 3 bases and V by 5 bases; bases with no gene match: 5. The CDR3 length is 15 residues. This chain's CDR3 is CASSVGLAGYYEQYF. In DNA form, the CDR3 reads TGTGCCAGCAGCGTTGGACTAGCGGGGTACTACGAGCAGTACTTC. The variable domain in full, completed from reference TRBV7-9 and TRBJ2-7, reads DTGVSQNPRHKITKRGQNVTFRCDPISEHNRLYWYRQTLGQGPEFLTYFQNEAQLEKSRLLSDRFSAERPKGSFSTLEIQRTEQGDSAMYLCASSVGLAGYYEQYFGPGTRLTVT.

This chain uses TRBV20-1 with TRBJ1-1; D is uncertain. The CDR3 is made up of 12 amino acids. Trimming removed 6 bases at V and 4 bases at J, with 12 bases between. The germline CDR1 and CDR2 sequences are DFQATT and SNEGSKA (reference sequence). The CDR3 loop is CSAGPGSTEAFF. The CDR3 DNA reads TGCAGTGCCGGACCGGGGAGCACTGAAGCTTTCTTT.

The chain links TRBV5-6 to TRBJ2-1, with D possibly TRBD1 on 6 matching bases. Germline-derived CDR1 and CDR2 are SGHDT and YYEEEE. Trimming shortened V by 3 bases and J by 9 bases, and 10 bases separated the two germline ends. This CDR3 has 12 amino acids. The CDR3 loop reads CASSWGRGEQFF. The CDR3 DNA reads TGTGCCAGCAGCTGGGGGCGAGGTGAGCAGTTCTTC.

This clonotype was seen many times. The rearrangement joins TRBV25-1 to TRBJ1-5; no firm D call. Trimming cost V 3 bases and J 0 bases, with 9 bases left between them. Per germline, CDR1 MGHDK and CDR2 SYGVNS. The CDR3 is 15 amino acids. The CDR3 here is CASSDAGSSNQPQHF. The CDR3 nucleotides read TGTGCCAGCAGTGATGCTGGGTCTAGCAATCAGCCCCAGCATTTT.

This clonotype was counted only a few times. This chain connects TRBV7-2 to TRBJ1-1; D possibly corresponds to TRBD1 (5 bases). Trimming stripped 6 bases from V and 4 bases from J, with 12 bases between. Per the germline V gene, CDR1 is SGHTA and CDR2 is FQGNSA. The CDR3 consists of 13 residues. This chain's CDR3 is CASRPFRGTEAFF. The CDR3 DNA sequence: TGTGCCAGCAGGCCCTTTAGGGGCACTGAAGCTTTCTTT.

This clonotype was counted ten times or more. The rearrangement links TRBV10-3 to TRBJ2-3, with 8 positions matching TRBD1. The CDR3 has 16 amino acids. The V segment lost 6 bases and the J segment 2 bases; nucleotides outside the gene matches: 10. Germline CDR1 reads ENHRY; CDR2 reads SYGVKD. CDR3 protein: CAISPGQEMATDTQYF. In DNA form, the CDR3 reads TGTGCCATCAGCCCGGGACAGGAGATGGCCACAGATACGCAGTATTTT.

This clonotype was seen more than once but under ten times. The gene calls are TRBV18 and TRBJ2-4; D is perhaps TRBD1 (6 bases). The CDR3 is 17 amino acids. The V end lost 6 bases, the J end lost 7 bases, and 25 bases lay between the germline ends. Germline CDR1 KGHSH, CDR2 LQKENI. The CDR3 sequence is CASSPQRGLTRGNIQYF. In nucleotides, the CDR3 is TGTGCCAGCTCCCCCCAACGAGGGTTAACTAGGGGGAACATTCAGTACTTC.

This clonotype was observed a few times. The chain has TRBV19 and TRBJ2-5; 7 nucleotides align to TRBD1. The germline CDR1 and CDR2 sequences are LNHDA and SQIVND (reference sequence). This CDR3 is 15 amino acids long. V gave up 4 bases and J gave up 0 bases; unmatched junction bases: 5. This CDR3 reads CASSTGTADQETQYF. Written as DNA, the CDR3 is TGTGCCAGTAGTACCGGGACAGCCGACCAAGAGACCCAGTACTTC.